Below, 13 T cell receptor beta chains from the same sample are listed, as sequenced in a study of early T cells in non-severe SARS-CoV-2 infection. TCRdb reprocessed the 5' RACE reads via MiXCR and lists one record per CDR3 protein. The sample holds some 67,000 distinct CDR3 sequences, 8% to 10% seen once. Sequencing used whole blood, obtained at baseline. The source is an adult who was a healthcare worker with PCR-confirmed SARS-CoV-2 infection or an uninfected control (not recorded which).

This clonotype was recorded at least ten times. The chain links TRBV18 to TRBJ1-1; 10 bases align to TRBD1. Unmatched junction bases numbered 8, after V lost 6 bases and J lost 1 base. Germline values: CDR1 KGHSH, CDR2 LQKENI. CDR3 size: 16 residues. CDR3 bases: TGTGCCAGCTCGGCCGGACAGGGGGGGAAGAACACTGAAGCTTTCTTT. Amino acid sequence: CASSAGQGGKNTEAFF.

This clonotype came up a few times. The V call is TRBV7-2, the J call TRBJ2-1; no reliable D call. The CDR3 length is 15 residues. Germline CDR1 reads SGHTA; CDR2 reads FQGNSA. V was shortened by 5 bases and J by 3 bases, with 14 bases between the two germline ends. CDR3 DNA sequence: TGTGCCAGCAGCCCCCGTGGCAGCAGCTACAATGAGCAGTTCTTC. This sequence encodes CASSPRGSSYNEQFF. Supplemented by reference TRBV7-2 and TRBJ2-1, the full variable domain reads GAGVSQSPSNKVTEKGKDVELRCDPISGHTALYWYRQSLGQGLEFLIYFQGNSAPDKSGLPSDRFSAERTGGSVSTLTIQRTQQEDSAVYLCASSPRGSSYNEQFFGPGTRLTVL.

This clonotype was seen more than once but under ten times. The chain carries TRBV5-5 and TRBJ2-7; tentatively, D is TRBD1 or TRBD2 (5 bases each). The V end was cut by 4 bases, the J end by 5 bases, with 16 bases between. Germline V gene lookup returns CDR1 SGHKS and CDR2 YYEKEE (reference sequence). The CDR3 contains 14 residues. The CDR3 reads CASSLLGDGHEQYF. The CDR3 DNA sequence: TGTGCCAGCAGCCTCCTGGGGGACGGCCACGAGCAGTACTTC.

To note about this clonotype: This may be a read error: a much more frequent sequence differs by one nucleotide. The CDR3 nucleotides read TGCAGCGTTGGTTGGAAGGAAACGCAGTATTTT. This gives the protein CSVGWKETQYF. The chain links TRBV29-1 to TRBJ2-3, with no clear D. Trimming stripped 4 bases from V and 9 bases from J, with 11 bases between. Germline CDR1 reads SQVTM; CDR2 reads ANQGSEA. The CDR3 is made up of 11 amino acids.

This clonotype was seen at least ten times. The CDR3 loop reads CASSLIRQGPMNTEAFF. CDR3 nucleotide sequence: TGTGCCAGTAGCTTAATTCGACAGGGGCCCATGAACACTGAAGCTTTCTTT. The chain links TRBV19 to TRBJ1-1, with TRBD1 matching 8 bases. There are 17 residues in the CDR3. V shed 6 bases, J shed 0 bases, and the junction held 12 bases outside the gene matches. Germline V gene lookup returns CDR1 LNHDA and CDR2 SQIVND (reference sequence).

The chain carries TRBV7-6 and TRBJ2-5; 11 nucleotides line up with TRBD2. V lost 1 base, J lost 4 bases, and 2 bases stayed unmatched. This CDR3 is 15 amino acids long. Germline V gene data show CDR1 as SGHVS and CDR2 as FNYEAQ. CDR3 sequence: CASSLGLAGLETQYF. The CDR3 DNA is TGTGCCAGCAGCTTAGGACTAGCGGGATTAGAGACCCAGTACTTC.

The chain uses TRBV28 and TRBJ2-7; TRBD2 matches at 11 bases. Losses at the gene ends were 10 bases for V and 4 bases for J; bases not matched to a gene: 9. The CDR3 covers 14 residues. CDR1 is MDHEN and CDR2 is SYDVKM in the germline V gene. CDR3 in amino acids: CATSTSGSLYEQYF. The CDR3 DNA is TGTGCCACCTCCACTAGCGGGAGCTTGTACGAGCAGTACTTC.

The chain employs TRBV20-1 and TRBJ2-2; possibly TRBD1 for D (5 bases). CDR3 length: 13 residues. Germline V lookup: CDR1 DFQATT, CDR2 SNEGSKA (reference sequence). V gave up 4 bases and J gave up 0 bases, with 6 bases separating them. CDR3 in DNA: TGCAGTGCTAAGGGGACGAACACCGGGGAGCTGTTTTTT. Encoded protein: CSAKGTNTGELFF.

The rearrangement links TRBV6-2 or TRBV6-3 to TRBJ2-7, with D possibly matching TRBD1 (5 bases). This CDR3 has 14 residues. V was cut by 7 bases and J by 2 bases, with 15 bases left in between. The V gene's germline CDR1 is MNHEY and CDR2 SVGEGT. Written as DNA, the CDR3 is TGTGCCAGCAACTCCGCAGGGTCAGCCTACGAGCAGTACTTC. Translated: CASNSAGSAYEQYF.

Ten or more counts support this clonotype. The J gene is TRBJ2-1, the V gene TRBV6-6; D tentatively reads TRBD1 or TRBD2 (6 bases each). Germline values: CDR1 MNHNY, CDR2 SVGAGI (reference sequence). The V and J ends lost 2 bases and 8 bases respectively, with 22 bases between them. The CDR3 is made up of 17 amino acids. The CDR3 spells CASSYTRGGGLGDEQFF. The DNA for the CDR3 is TGTGCCAGCAGTTACACGCGAGGAGGGGGGCTAGGGGATGAGCAGTTCTTC.

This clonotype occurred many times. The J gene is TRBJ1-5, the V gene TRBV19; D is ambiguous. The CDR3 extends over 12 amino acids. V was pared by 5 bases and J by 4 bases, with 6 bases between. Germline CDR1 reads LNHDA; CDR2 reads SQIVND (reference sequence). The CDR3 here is CASSPGNQPQHF. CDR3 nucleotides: TGTGCCAGTAGTCCCGGTAATCAGCCCCAGCATTTT.

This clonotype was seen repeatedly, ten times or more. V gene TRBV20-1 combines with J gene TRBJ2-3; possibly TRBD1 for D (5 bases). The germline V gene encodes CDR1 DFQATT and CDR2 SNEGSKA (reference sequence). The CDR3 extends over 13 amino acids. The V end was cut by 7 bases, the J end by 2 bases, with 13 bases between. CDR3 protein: CSVEAGPTDTQYF. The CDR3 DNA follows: TGCAGTGTAGAGGCAGGGCCCACAGATACGCAGTATTTT.

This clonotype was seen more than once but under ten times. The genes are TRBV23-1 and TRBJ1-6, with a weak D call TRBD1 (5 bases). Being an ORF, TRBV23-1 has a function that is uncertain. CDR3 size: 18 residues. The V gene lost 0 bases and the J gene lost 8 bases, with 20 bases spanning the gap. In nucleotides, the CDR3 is TGCGCCAGCAGTCAATCCGACCGGGGGAATCTAGGGGATTCACCCCTCCACTTT. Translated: CASSQSDRGNLGDSPLHF.